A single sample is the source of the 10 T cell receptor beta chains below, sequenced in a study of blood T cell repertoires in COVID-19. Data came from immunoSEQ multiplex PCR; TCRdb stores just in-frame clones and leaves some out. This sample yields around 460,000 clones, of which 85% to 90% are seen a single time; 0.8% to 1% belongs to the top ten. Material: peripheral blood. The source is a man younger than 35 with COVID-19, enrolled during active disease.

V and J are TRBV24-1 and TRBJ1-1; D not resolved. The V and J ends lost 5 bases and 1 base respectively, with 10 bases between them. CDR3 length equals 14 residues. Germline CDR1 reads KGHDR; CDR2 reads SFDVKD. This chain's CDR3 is CATSVRFQNTEAFF. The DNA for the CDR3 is TGTGCCACCAGTGTCCGGTTTCAGAACACTGAAGCTTTCTTT.

The CDR3: CASSLFLGAGNTIYF. Written as DNA, the CDR3 is TGTGCCAGCAGTTTATTTCTGGGGGCGGGAAACACCATATATTTT. J is TRBJ1-3 and V is TRBV28; tentatively, D is TRBD1 (6 bases). V was clipped by 1 base and J by 4 bases, with 11 bases between them. Germline-derived CDR1 and CDR2 are MDHEN and SYDVKM. The CDR3 runs to 15 residues.

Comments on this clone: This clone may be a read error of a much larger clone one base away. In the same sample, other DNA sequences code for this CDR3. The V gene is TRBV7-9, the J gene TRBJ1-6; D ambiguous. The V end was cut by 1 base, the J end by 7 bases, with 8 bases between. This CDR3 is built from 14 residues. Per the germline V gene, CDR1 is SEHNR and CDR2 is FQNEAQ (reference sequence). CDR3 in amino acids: CASSLEQYNSPLHF. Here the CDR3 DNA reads TGTGCCAGCAGCTTAGAACAGTACAATTCACCCCTCCACTTT.

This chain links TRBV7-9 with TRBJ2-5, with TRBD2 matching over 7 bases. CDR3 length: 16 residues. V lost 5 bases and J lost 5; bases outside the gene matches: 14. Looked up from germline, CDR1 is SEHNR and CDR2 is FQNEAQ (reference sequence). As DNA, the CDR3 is TGTGCCAGCAGCGTTAAGTGGGAGGGCCCCCGGGAGACCCAGTACTTC. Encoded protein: CASSVKWEGPRETQYF.

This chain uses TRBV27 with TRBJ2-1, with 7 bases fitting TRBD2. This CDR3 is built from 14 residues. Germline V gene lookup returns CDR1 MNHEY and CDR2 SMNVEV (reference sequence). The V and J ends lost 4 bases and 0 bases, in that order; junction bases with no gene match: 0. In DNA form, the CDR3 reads TGTGCCAGCAGTTGGACTAGCTCCTACAATGAGCAGTTCTTC. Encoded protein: CASSWTSSYNEQFF.

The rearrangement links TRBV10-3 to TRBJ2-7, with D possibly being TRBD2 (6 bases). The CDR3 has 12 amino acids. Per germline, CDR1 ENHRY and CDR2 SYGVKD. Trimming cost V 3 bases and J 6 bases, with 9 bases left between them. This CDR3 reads CAISETSSEQYF. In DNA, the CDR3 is TGTGCCATCAGTGAAACTAGCAGCGAGCAGTACTTC.

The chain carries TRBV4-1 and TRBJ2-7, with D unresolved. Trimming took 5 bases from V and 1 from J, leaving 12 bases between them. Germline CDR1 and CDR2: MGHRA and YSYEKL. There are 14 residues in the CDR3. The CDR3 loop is CASSTDTFSYEQYF. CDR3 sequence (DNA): TGCGCCAGCAGCACCGACACCTTTTCCTACGAGCAGTACTTC.

CDR3 in DNA: TGTGCCAGCAGGTACAGGTTGAAGCCCGAGCAGTACTTC. Translation gives CASRYRLKPEQYF. This chain joins TRBV5-6 and TRBJ2-7; maybe TRBD1 (5 bases). Trimming took 5 bases from V and 6 from J, leaving 15 bases between them. The germline V gene has CDR1 SGHDT and CDR2 YYEEEE. This CDR3 has 13 amino acids. Combining the CDR3 with reference TRBV5-6 and TRBJ2-7 gives the whole variable domain DAGVTQSPTHLIKTRGQQVTLRCSPKSGHDTVSWYQQALGQGPQFIFQYYEEEERQRGNFPDRFSGHQFPNYSSELNVNALLLGDSALYLCASRYRLKPEQYFGPGTRLTVT.

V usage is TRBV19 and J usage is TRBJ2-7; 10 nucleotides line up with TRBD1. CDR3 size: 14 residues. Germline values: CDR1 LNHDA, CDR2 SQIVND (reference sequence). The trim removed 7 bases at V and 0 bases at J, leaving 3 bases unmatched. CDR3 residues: CASIGDRGSYEQYF. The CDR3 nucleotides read TGTGCCAGTATTGGGGACAGGGGCTCCTACGAGCAGTACTTC.

Here the CDR3 DNA reads TGTGCCAGCAGCTACGGAGGTTACAATGAGCAGTTCTTC. This sequence encodes CASSYGGYNEQFF. The chain uses TRBV7-3 and TRBJ2-1; tentative D call: TRBD2 (5 bases). Trimming pared 4 bases from V and 4 bases from J, leaving 8 bases between. The CDR3 spans 13 residues. Germline loops: CDR1 SGHTA, CDR2 FQGTGA.